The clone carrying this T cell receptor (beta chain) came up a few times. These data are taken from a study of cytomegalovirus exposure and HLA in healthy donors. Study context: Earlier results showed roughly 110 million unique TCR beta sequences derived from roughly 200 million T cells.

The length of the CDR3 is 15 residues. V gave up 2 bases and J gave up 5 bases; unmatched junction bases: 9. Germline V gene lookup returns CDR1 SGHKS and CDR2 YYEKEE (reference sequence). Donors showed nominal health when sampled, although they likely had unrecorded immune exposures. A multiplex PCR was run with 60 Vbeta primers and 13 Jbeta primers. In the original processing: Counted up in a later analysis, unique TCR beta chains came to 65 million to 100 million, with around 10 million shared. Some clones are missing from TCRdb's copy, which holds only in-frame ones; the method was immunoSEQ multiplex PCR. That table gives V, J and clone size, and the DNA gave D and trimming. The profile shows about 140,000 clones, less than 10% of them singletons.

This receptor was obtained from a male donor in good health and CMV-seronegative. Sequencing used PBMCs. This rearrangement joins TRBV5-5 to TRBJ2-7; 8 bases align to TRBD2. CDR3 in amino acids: CASSFGGREVDEQYF. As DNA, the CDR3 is TGTGCCAGCAGCTTCGGGGGGCGGGAGGTAGACGAGCAGTACTTC.